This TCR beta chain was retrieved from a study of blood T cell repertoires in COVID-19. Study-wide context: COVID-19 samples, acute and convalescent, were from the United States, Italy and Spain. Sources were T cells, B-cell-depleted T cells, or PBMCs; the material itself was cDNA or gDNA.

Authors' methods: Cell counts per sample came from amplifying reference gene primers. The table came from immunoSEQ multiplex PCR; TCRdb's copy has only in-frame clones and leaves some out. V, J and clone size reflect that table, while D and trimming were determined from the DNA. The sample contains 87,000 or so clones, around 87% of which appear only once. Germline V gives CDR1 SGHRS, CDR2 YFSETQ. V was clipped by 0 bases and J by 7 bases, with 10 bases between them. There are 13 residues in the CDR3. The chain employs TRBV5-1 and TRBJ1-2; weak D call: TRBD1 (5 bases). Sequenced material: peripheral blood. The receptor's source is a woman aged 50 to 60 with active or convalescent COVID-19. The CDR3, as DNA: TGCGCCAGCAGCTTGGTAGGCGACAGTGGCTACACCTTC. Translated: CASSLVGDSGYTF.